This T cell receptor (beta chain) was observed in a study of cytomegalovirus exposure and HLA in healthy donors. Whole-study context: There were roughly 80 million unique TCRs (from HLA-typed donors) in an early data release. Overall study findings and caveats: Per published reports, the classifier diagnosed cytomegalovirus status with high specificity and sensitivity. TCR beta chains numbering more than 150 were designated cytomegalovirus-associated.

V was clipped by 4 bases and J by 7 bases, with 23 bases between them. Germline V gene data show CDR1 as SEHNR and CDR2 as FQNEAQ (reference sequence). The CDR3 has 17 residues. Turning to this clone: Its antigen is not known.

PCR involved 60 Vbeta and 13 Jbeta primers. Original methodology: An analysis that came later counted 73 million or so unique TCR beta chains, approximately 10 million shared. Generated by immunoSEQ multiplex PCR, the TCRdb table keeps only in-frame clones and is missing some. That table gives V, J and clone size, and the DNA gave D and trimming. The sample lists around 140,000 clones; 75% to 85% were seen once. Sequencing input: PBMCs. The V gene is TRBV7-9, the J gene TRBJ1-5; D gene uncertain. The TCR was taken from a woman aged 18 to 35 in good health and CMV-seropositive. The CDR3 DNA reads TGTGCCAGCAGCTCCACTGGTGCAAGACCCAGAGGCCAGCCCCAGCATTTT. Translated, it gives CASSSTGARPRGQPQHF.